The 24 T cell receptor beta chains below were found in one sample sequenced in a study of blood T cell repertoires in COVID-19. Libraries were prepared by immunoSEQ multiplex PCR; TCRdb keeps only in-frame clonotypes and omits some of them. Of 150,000 to 200,000 clones listed, almost 85% are singletons. The specimen was PBMCs or T cells enriched from blood (not recorded which). The source is a man in his fifties who had recovered from COVID-19.

The V gene is TRBV28, the J gene TRBJ1-1; D is unresolved. Germline CDR1 is MDHEN and CDR2 is SYDVKM. The V and J ends lost 2 bases and 9 bases respectively, with 10 bases between them. This CDR3 contains 12 residues. CDR3 sequence reads: CASSLNLHKAFF. The CDR3, as DNA: TGTGCCAGCAGTTTAAACCTTCACAAAGCTTTCTTT.

The chain has TRBV7-3 and TRBJ1-1; possibly TRBD1 for D (6 bases). The germline V and J ends were trimmed by 5 bases and 1 base, with 8 bases remaining between them. This CDR3 comprises 13 residues. CDR1 and CDR2 (germline): SGHTA, FQGTGA. Here the CDR3 DNA reads TGTGCCAGCAGCGCAGGGGCGAACACTGAAGCTTTCTTT. It codes for CASSAGANTEAFF. Full variable domain (missing parts from reference TRBV7-3 and TRBJ1-1): GAGVSQTPSNKVTEKGKYVELRCDPISGHTALYWYRQSLGQGPEFLIYFQGTGAADDSGLPNDRFFAVRPEGSVSTLKIQRTERGDSAVYLCASSAGANTEAFFGQGTRLTVV.

The V call is TRBV7-3, the J call TRBJ1-6; D remains unclear. Germline assignment: CDR1 SGHTA and CDR2 FQGTGA. The CDR3 spans 15 residues. V gave up 3 bases and J gave up 1 base, with 7 bases separating them. CDR3 DNA: TGTGCCAGCAGCTTCACCGGGTCCTATAATTCACCCCTCCACTTT. Its translation is CASSFTGSYNSPLHF.

V gene TRBV11-3 combines with J gene TRBJ1-6; 7 bases are shared with TRBD1. With 5 bases clipped from V and 4 bases from J, the junction kept 2 bases outside the gene matches. CDR1 and CDR2 (germline): SGHNT, YENEEA. This CDR3 spans 14 amino acids. Here the CDR3 reads CASSDRVYNSPLHF. The CDR3 DNA is TGTGCCAGCAGCGACAGGGTTTATAATTCACCCCTCCACTTT. The complete variable domain, with remaining parts taken from reference TRBV11-3 and TRBJ1-6, reads EAGVVQSPRYKIIEKKQPVAFWCNPISGHNTLYWYLQNLGQGPELLIRYENEEAVDDSQLPKDRFSAERLKGVDSTLKIQPAELGDSAVYLCASSDRVYNSPLHFGNGTRLTVT.

The chain links TRBV18 to TRBJ2-3; no reliable D call. V dropped 2 bases and J dropped 6 bases, with 12 bases sitting between them. The CDR3 runs 14 residues. Germline CDR1 KGHSH, CDR2 LQKENI. The CDR3 bases are TGTGCCAGCTCACCATCGAGACAACGGGATACGCAGTATTTT. Translation: CASSPSRQRDTQYF.

The rearrangement links TRBV4-2 to TRBJ1-2; 7 nucleotides match TRBD1. Germline V gives CDR1 LGHNA, CDR2 YNFKEQ. The CDR3 has 14 amino acids. J lost 5 bases, V lost 0 bases, and 3 bases had no gene match. The CDR3, as DNA: TGTGCCAGCAGCCAAGATGAGGGGGCATATGGCTACACCTTC. Its translation is CASSQDEGAYGYTF.

This sequence joins TRBV6-5 and TRBJ1-1; 8 bases agree with TRBD1. V gave up 10 bases and J gave up 7 bases; unmatched junction bases: 14. This CDR3 has 14 residues. Germline V gene sequence: CDR1 MNHEY, CDR2 SVGAGI. This CDR3 reads CATQTGQGNVEAFF. DNA of the CDR3: TGTGCCACCCAGACTGGACAGGGAAACGTTGAAGCTTTCTTT.

The rearrangement links TRBV7-8 to TRBJ2-7, with 14 bases fitting TRBD2. V lost 5 bases to trimming and J lost 0 bases; unmatched junction nucleotides: 9. The CDR3 runs to 18 residues. Germline lookup yields CDR1 SGHVS and CDR2 FQNEAQ. CDR3 residues: CASSARTSGGPNSYEQYF. DNA of the CDR3: TGTGCCAGCAGCGCCAGGACTAGCGGGGGGCCAAACTCCTACGAGCAGTACTTC.

As DNA, the CDR3 is TGTGCCAGCAGCCCCGACAGTTTCACTGAAGCTTTCTTT. It translates to CASSPDSFTEAFF. The gene calls are TRBV11-3 and TRBJ1-1, with D perhaps matching TRBD1 (5 bases). Trimming stripped 5 bases from V and 4 bases from J, with 11 bases between. This CDR3 comprises 13 residues. Looked up from germline, CDR1 is SGHNT and CDR2 is YENEEA. The whole variable domain, filled in from reference TRBV11-3 and TRBJ1-1, reads EAGVVQSPRYKIIEKKQPVAFWCNPISGHNTLYWYLQNLGQGPELLIRYENEEAVDDSQLPKDRFSAERLKGVDSTLKIQPAELGDSAVYLCASSPDSFTEAFFGQGTRLTVV.

The rearrangement links TRBV2 to TRBJ2-3, with 14 bases that match TRBD2. The CDR3 contains 15 residues. V trimming: 6 bases; J trimming: 3 bases; junction bases outside the gene matches: 2. The germline V gene has CDR1 SNHLY and CDR2 FYNNEI. The DNA for the CDR3 is TGTGCCAGCAGCGGACTAGCGGGGGGAACAGATACGCAGTATTTT. Residues: CASSGLAGGTDTQYF.

This rearrangement joins TRBV6-1 to TRBJ2-2; D remains ambiguous. V dropped 2 bases and J dropped 0 bases, with 13 bases sitting between them. Germline V lookup: CDR1 MNHNS, CDR2 SASEGT. The CDR3 sequence is 17 residues long. The DNA of the CDR3 is TGTGCCAGCAGTGAAAGAATGCGAAGCGCGAACACCGGGGAGCTGTTTTTT. Its translation: CASSERMRSANTGELFF.

This chain uses TRBV21-1 with TRBJ2-7; the table names TRBD2, a call not compared with the DNA. TRBV21-1 is a recognized pseudogene. The CDR3 loop spans 18 amino acids. CDR3 in amino acids: CASSKNNRGTSGTHEQYF. DNA for the CDR3: TGTGCCAGCAGCAAAAATAACCGAGGGACTAGCGGGACCCACGAGCAGTACTTC.

V is TRBV6-5 and J is TRBJ2-7, with D possibly being TRBD1 (6 bases). The CDR3 runs to 14 residues. V was cut by 5 bases and J by 0 bases, with 11 bases left in between. The germline V gene has CDR1 MNHEY and CDR2 SVGAGI. CDR3 sequence (DNA): TGTGCCAGCAGTACCGGGACACTCTCCTACGAGCAGTACTTC. Its protein is CASSTGTLSYEQYF.

This chain uses TRBV12-3 or TRBV12-4 with TRBJ1-4; D is ambiguous. Trimming left V 6 bases short and J 4 bases short, with 9 bases between. The CDR3 loop spans 13 amino acids. The CDR3 here is CASSPGHNEKLFF. The CDR3 nucleotides are TGTGCCAGCAGCCCGGGTCATAATGAAAAACTGTTTTTT.

The CDR3 DNA is TGTGCCAGCAGTTCCCCTAGCGGGGTGGGCACAGATACGCAGTATTTT. Translated: CASSSPSGVGTDTQYF. The chain joins TRBV6-5 to TRBJ2-3; 9 bases fit TRBD2. This CDR3 is 16 amino acids long. The germline V gene encodes CDR1 MNHEY and CDR2 SVGAGI. The trim removed 4 bases at V and 1 base at J, leaving 6 bases unmatched.

V usage is TRBV19 and J usage is TRBJ1-4; no definite D call. The ends were cut back, 5 bases at V and 8 bases at J, with 18 bases in the middle. Germline lookup yields CDR1 LNHDA and CDR2 SQIVND (reference sequence). CDR3 length: 15 residues. The CDR3 loop is CASSEVTSREEKLFF. CDR3 sequence (DNA): TGTGCCAGTAGTGAAGTCACTTCTCGTGAGGAAAAACTGTTTTTT.

This clone was observed a few times. The chain uses TRBV5-1 and TRBJ2-7; no firm D call. The CDR3 consists of 14 residues. Trimming left V 0 bases short and J 2 bases short, with 9 bases between. Per germline, CDR1 SGHRS and CDR2 YFSETQ. This chain's CDR3 is CASSLGASTYEQYF. The CDR3 DNA is TGCGCCAGCAGCTTGGGAGCGTCAACCTACGAGCAGTACTTC.

A note on this clone: A read error may produce the germline difference seen at one junction end. CDR3 in DNA: TGTGCTAGCAGCTTAGGGAGCGGCCACACCTACGAGCAGTACTTC. Translated: CASSLGSGHTYEQYF. This rearrangement joins TRBV7-7 to TRBJ2-7; D is perhaps TRBD2 (5 bases). Germline assignment: CDR1 SSHAT and CDR2 FNYEAQ (reference sequence). The CDR3 runs to 15 residues.

Here the CDR3 DNA reads TGCGCCAGCAGCTTGGAAACACAGGGCCCCTACGAGCAGTACTTC. It codes for CASSLETQGPYEQYF. The chain uses TRBV5-1 and TRBJ2-7; possible D gene TRBD1, 6 bases. Germline loops: CDR1 SGHRS, CDR2 YFSETQ. The CDR3 loop spans 15 amino acids. Trimming stripped 0 bases from V and 2 bases from J, with 12 bases between.

The CDR3, as DNA: TGTGCCAGCAGTCCCACAGGGAACTCACCCCTCCACTTT. It is translated as CASSPTGNSPLHF. V is TRBV28 and J is TRBJ1-6; perhaps TRBD1 as D (6 bases). The CDR3 sequence is 13 residues long. Trimming cost V 5 bases and J 10 bases, with 12 bases left between them. CDR1 MDHEN and CDR2 SYDVKM come from the germline V gene.

This rearrangement joins TRBV5-6 to TRBJ2-1, with 12 bases fitting TRBD2. The CDR3 contains 16 residues. Germline V gene data show CDR1 as SGHDT and CDR2 as YYEEEE. V lost 0 bases, J lost 10 bases, and 8 bases stayed unmatched. As DNA, the CDR3 is TGTGCCAGCAGCTTGGCCGGGACTAGCGGGTCTGTAGAGCAGTTCTTC. Translation gives CASSLAGTSGSVEQFF.

V is TRBV13 and J is TRBJ2-1; 8 nucleotides line up with TRBD2. CDR1 and CDR2 (germline): PRHDT, FYEKMQ (reference sequence). The CDR3 has 15 amino acids. Trimming at V came to 4 bases and at J to 9 bases, leaving 11 bases not matched to a gene. The chain's CDR3 is CASSSSRVAGREQFF. DNA for the CDR3: TGTGCCAGCAGCTCCTCCAGGGTAGCGGGACGTGAGCAGTTCTTC.

The chain links TRBV7-2 to TRBJ2-7; D may be TRBD1 (6 bases). V was pared by 5 bases and J by 5 bases, with 10 bases between. Germline values: CDR1 SGHTA, CDR2 FQGNSA. The CDR3 has 12 amino acids. CDR3: CASSTTGHEQYF. In DNA form, the CDR3 reads TGTGCCAGCAGCACTACAGGGCACGAGCAGTACTTC.

V gene TRBV27 combines with J gene TRBJ2-7; 8 bases line up with TRBD1. V gave up 6 bases and J gave up 0 bases; unmatched junction bases: 7. This CDR3 is built from 15 residues. Germline values: CDR1 MNHEY, CDR2 SMNVEV (reference sequence). The CDR3 loop is CASRKPGTGSYEQYF. In nucleotides, the CDR3 is TGTGCCAGCAGGAAGCCCGGGACAGGCTCCTACGAGCAGTACTTC.